This T cell receptor (beta chain) is from a study of beta chain features in type 1 diabetes. Sampling consisted of one heparinised blood draw per donor, averaging about 116 mL. Germline CDR1 and CDR2: SGHTA and FQGNSA. The CDR3 sequence is 14 residues long. V dropped 0 bases and J dropped 5 bases, with 8 bases sitting between them. This clone appeared a few times. Every bit of the isolated RNA underwent reverse transcription, so sequencing read expressed TCRB transcripts. About 3.7 million reads on average were seen across naive, central memory and regulatory T cell samples. The protocol was immunoSEQ multiplex PCR, while the TCRdb copy is restricted to in-frame clones and leaves out a portion. The sample shows just under 150,000 clones, 8.5% to 12% of them seen only once.

This chain uses TRBV7-2 with TRBJ2-4, with a weak D call TRBD2 (6 bases). What was sequenced was naive CD4+ T cells from blood. This TCR came from a man between 18 and 29 years old in good health. The CDR3 sequence is CASSLAGGENIQYF. The CDR3 nucleotides read TGTGCCAGCAGCTTAGCGGGCGGGGAAAACATTCAGTACTTC.